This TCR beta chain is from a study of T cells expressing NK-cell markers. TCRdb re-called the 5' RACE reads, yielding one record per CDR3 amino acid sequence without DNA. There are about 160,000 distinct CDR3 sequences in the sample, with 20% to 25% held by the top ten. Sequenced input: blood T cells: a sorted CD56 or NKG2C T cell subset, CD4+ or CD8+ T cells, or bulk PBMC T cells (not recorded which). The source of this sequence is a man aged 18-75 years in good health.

CDR3 region: CASSPTGGENNEQFF. J is TRBJ2-1 and V is TRBV5-1; the D gene TCRdb calls, TRBD1, cannot be checked with no DNA. This CDR3 spans 15 amino acids. Germline V gives CDR1 SGHRS, CDR2 YFSETQ.